Below, 8 T cell receptor beta chains from the same sample are listed, as sequenced in a study of response to subunit inactivated influenza vaccine. TCRdb re-called the RT-PCR reads through MiXCR, storing one row per CDR3 protein. In the table there are 750,000 to 850,000 distinct CDR3 sequences, 18% of which are singletons. The input for sequencing was PBMCs from blood, taken 5 days after vaccination. These receptors came from a man aged 45-65 years who received an inactivated influenza vaccine.

This clonotype was detected only a few times. V gene TRBV5-1 combines with J gene TRBJ2-2; a weak D match, TRBD2 (6 bases). The CDR3 is 19 residues long. Trimming took 0 bases from V and 2 from J, leaving 20 bases between them. Germline CDR1 is SGHRS and CDR2 is YFSETQ. The CDR3 DNA sequence: TGCGCCAGCAGCTTGGAGCGGGTTGGCTTGTCTTATAACACCGGGGAGCTGTTTTTT. Translation: CASSLERVGLSYNTGELFF.

There are a few counts of this clonotype. CDR3 nucleotides: TGCAGTGCTTCTAAGCGGGGGAACACCGGGGAGCTGTTTTTT. Protein: CSASKRGNTGELFF. V gene TRBV20-1 combines with J gene TRBJ2-2, with 7 bases fitting TRBD2. This CDR3 comprises 14 residues. The junction had 4 bases not matched to a gene; V was cut back by 5 bases and J by 1 base. CDR1 DFQATT and CDR2 SNEGSKA come from the germline V gene (reference sequence).

In this sample, this clonotype turned up many times. The chain joins TRBV29-1 to TRBJ1-2; D is perhaps TRBD1 (6 bases). CDR3 length equals 13 residues. Germline V gene data show CDR1 as SQVTM and CDR2 as ANQGSEA. V lost 5 bases and J 6 bases, leaving 16 bases between the germline ends. The CDR3 sequence: CSVSVRGGDGYTF. CDR3 DNA: TGCAGCGTTAGTGTCAGGGGCGGAGATGGCTACACCTTC.

This chain connects TRBV5-6 to TRBJ2-7; 9 nucleotides line up with TRBD2. In germline, CDR1 is SGHDT, CDR2 YYEEEE. V lost 3 bases to trimming and J lost 4 bases; unmatched junction nucleotides: 11. This CDR3 is 16 amino acids long. The CDR3 sequence is CASSSPSSGVIYEQYF. The CDR3 coding sequence is TGTGCCAGCAGCTCCCCCTCTAGCGGGGTCATTTACGAGCAGTACTTC.

This chain links TRBV21-1 with TRBJ2-5; the table names TRBD1, a call not compared with the DNA. TRBV21-1 is a pseudogene. The length of the CDR3 is 16 residues. This CDR3 reads CVNPALTFSGQETQYF. The CDR3 DNA sequence: TGTGTCAATCCGGCACTCACCTTTTCCGGGCAAGAGACCCAGTACTTC.

The chain uses TRBV20-1 and TRBJ2-6; no reliable D call. The V end was cut by 5 bases, the J end by 3 bases, with 8 bases between. The CDR3 totals 13 residues. Germline V gene sequence: CDR1 DFQATT, CDR2 SNEGSKA (reference sequence). The CDR3 loop is CSAPRHGANVLTF. The CDR3 region has the DNA TGCAGTGCTCCCCGCCATGGGGCCAACGTCCTGACTTTC.

This clonotype has just a few counts. This rearrangement joins TRBV20-1 to TRBJ2-1; no reliable D call. The CDR3 is made up of 11 amino acids. Germline assignment: CDR1 DFQATT and CDR2 SNEGSKA (reference sequence). With 0 bases removed from V and 10 bases from J, the gap between germline ends came to 7 bases. The CDR3 loop is CSARDRREQFF. The CDR3 DNA is TGCAGTGCTAGAGATCGGCGGGAGCAGTTCTTC.

This clonotype was found many times. The chain is built from TRBV29-1 and TRBJ2-5, with a tentative D call TRBD2 (6 bases). Trimming took 7 bases from V and 4 from J, leaving 16 bases between them. This CDR3 comprises 13 residues. Germline CDR1 SQVTM, CDR2 ANQGSEA. CDR3 in amino acids: CSGNGLRGETQYF. The CDR3, as DNA: TGCAGCGGTAACGGACTACGTGGAGAGACCCAGTACTTC. The variable domain in full, completed from reference TRBV29-1 and TRBJ2-5, reads SAVISQKPSRDICQRGTSLTIQCQVDSQVTMMFWYRQQPGQSLTLIATANQGSEATYESGFVIDKFPISRPNLTFSTLTVSNMSPEDSSIYLCSGNGLRGETQYFGPGTRLLVL.